The rows below give T cell receptor beta chains drawn from one sample of a study of T cell responses to AZD1222 COVID-19 vaccine. Assay: immunoSEQ multiplex PCR; the TCRdb copy retains only in-frame clones and omits some. The sample lists 100,000 to 150,000 clones, about nine tenths occurring once. The sample in question was peripheral blood, obtained on day 0 of AZD1222 vaccination. Source of these receptors: an adult in good health. CDR3s include the opening cysteine and the closing phenylalanine or tryptophan.

TRBV6-5,TRBJ2-1,CASSPRGTYNEQFF
TRBV27,TRBJ2-5,CASRGIGEWEETQYF
TRBV5-8,TRBJ1-1,CASSLAEGTEAFF
TRBV27,TRBJ2-1,CASSLLAGTSYNEQFF
TRBV3-1/TRBV3-2,TRBJ2-7,CASSPGTGYLVYEQYF
TRBV18,TRBJ1-6,CASSPPWGGGNSPLHF
TRBV5-1,TRBJ2-7,CASSLSSGTHEQYF
TRBV6-5,TRBJ2-7,CASSLAPGYNEQYF
TRBV27,TRBJ2-7,CASSLSWGREDSYEQYF
TRBV28,TRBJ2-2,CASSLGTGELFF
TRBV6-2/TRBV6-3,TRBJ2-7,CASSPGGQGFFYEQYF
TRBV27,TRBJ2-1,CASSLGTGKDEQFF
TRBV28,TRBJ1-2,CASKTGGYIYGYTF
TRBV18,TRBJ1-1,CASSPTEETRGAFF
TRBV12-5,TRBJ2-1,CASGYTGGSGRNGYNEQFF
TRBV7-2,TRBJ2-3,CASSLGAGAGTDTQYF
TRBV19,TRBJ1-6,CASTTGTGDNSPLHF
TRBV3-1/TRBV3-2,TRBJ2-1,CASSLPGLNEQFF
TRBV4-3,TRBJ1-1,CASSQEVQGGTEAFF
TRBV21-1,TRBJ2-2,CASSEPFNRTGELFF
TRBV5-4,TRBJ2-7,CASSMGGFYEQYF
TRBV12-3/TRBV12-4,TRBJ2-1,CASSLGSKNEQFF
TRBV4-3,TRBJ2-1,CASSQEWAGYNEQFF
TRBV28,TRBJ1-4,CASSSPHRAQHEKLFF
TRBV24-1,TRBJ1-4,CATSDPSPQGEKLFF
TRBV7-3,TRBJ1-2,CASSLGPDHGYTF
TRBV19,TRBJ2-6,CASSILLRAGANVLTF
TRBV9,TRBJ2-7,CASSPHGDVGAEQYF
TRBV28,TRBJ1-5,CASNVMGLEGKTQPQHF